This record covers a single T cell receptor (beta chain). This sample is part of a study of blood T cell repertoires in COVID-19. Across the whole study: From the United States, Italy and Spain came samples of acute and convalescent COVID-19. Sample material is recorded as cDNA or gDNA derived from T cells, B-cell-depleted T cells, or PBMCs.

How the authors handled the data: Estimates of nucleated cell counts were drawn from the amplification of reference gene primers. Profiled with immunoSEQ multiplex PCR; TCRdb holds only in-frame clones, not every one. V, J and clone size are those of that table, while D and trimming were read from the DNA. The sample yields over 50,000 clones, approximately 90% seen once. CDR1 is LGHNT, CDR2 FRNRAP, per germline. The CDR3 is 15 amino acids. Trimming shortened V by 6 bases and J by 3 bases, and 15 bases separated the two germline ends. This sequence joins TRBV12-5 and TRBJ1-5; D ambiguous. The sample was peripheral blood. This TCR was sampled from a human donor with active COVID-19. The donor label of this sample is uncertain. This CDR3 reads CASGFTGRTNQPQHF. The CDR3 bases are TGTGCTAGTGGCTTTACCGGGAGAACCAATCAGCCCCAGCATTTT.